This entry features one T cell receptor (beta chain) sequence. This clone has a single count. Its antigen target is currently unknown. Base-call qualities are not available, and no considerably larger clone is one nucleotide away. The cohort consisted of hundreds of healthy bone marrow donors. At the time of sampling, every cohort member was nominally healthy, though immune exposures that went unrecorded were likely present. The donor was CMV seropositive and belonged to the group of 250 to 300 seropositive cohort members. Each donor provided a peripheral blood sample, and peripheral blood mononuclear cells were used for TCR beta sequencing. The Qiagen DNeasy Blood Extraction Kit was used to extract genomic DNA from the blood cell samples. V and J lose 0 bases and 3 bases, and a span of 12 bases separates them. The germline V gene provides CDR1 SGHDT and CDR2 YYEEEE. The CDR3 contains 15 residues, cysteine and phenylalanine counted. The read is trimmed to its CDR3 DNA, 45 bases read in frame from base 1.

The sample is drawn from a study of cytomegalovirus exposure and HLA in healthy donors (dated by TCRdb to 2016 to 2017). Looking at the study overall: According to an earlier analysis of 587 of the donors, some 180 million T cells yielded approximately 120 million unique TCR beta sequences and approximately 280 Gb of sequence data. In a later analysis, previously published TCR beta repertoires from hundreds of donors were re-analyzed and high-resolution HLA genotyping was added so that TCR occurrence patterns could be studied. A separate validation cohort of about 110 different subjects was used in addition to the approximately 640-subject first cohort. HLA typing covered class I and class II loci at four-digit resolution. An earlier analysis of 587 of the donors used high-throughput TCR beta sequencing to judge whether each TCR beta V gene segment behaved as functional or pseudogenic. The T cell repertoires of several hundred subjects were profiled by immunosequencing and related to cytomegalovirus serostatus. Donor age, sex, ethnicity and CMV serostatus were compiled alongside the repertoire data. Rather than drawing on any new phenotypic data, the later analysis identified candidate immune exposures from TCR beta sequences and the way those sequences occurred across donors. Because of strong linkage in the cohort, roughly five DR-DQ haplotypes were treated as single units for association and clustering. Of the roughly 390 genotyped donors, over 80% were placed in the genetic ancestry cluster associated with self-reported Caucasian donors. The study was designed to test whether signatures of past pathogen exposure could be identified by cataloging public T cell receptors. Typing coverage differed by locus: A, B, C, DRB1 and DQB1 were typed in roughly 620-630 donors, DQA1 in 522, DPA1 in 600 to 610, and DPB1 in approximately 450. An early release that covered fewer than 750 HLA-typed donors contained 300 to 350 gigabases of sequencing data and tens of millions of unique TCR sequences. The study combined high-throughput TCR immunosequencing, statistical association of individual TCRs with disease status, and machine learning to predict cytomegalovirus infection status. A later genetic analysis took genome-wide SNP genotypes for about three fifths of the 666 donors and used that subset as a discovery cohort. Among almost 400 genotyped donors of the cohort, an average of approximately 230,000 unique TCR beta nucleotide sequences were sequenced per donor, around 18% of them non-productive. All discovery cohort repertoires had been generated on a single sequencing platform. What the research found in general, with its limitations: Compared with equally common non-associated chains, HLA-associated TCR beta chains in a later analysis were more clonally expanded and had lower generation probabilities. Sequencing depth was assumed to be roughly uniform across donors in the presence/absence analyses, though that assumption may not hold. The sequencing pipeline was judged likely to have produced a cluster of highly shared sequence variants as a technical artifact. Because the 87-base-pair reads could not distinguish some IMGT-functional V segments, including TRBV6-2 and TRBV6-3, those segments were excluded. The authors suggested that the approach could potentially be generalized to other disease states and immunological phenotypes. Cytomegalovirus status was reported to be diagnosed by the classifier with high specificity and sensitivity in both the original and validation cohorts. Broadly in line with IMGT annotations, most TCR beta V segments showed up in productive rearrangements about 87% or about 30% of the time in an earlier analysis of 450 to 600 of the donors. Correlated functional status among segregating V segments might be attributable to linkage disequilibrium, but an unknown experimental factor could not be ruled out. A later genetic analysis associated a missense DCLRE1C variant with V-gene and J-gene trimming of TCR beta chains, and an independent cohort replicated the association. In a later analysis, TCR association rates were found to vary across HLA loci, with the most associated TCRs seen for DRB1 alleles and the fewest for HLA-C alleles. Assigning TCR associations to individual alleles was difficult when HLA alleles, especially DR and DQ, strongly co-occurred. For the cohort, immune exposure information was limited to CMV serostatus. While some public TCRs were present in many individuals, most TCR sequences turned up only very rarely across donors. Compared with the approximately 670-donor mean, donors in an Asian-associated ancestry cluster had fewer N-insertions in productive TCRs, according to a later genetic analysis. According to a later analysis, most CMV-associated TCR beta chains appeared to be HLA-restricted, and the HLA associations seemed to be driven largely by CMV exposure. HLA typing was unavailable for some donors at each locus, so association tests used only the typed subset. In a later analysis, 16,951 TCR beta sequences were associated with specific HLA alleles at a false discovery rate of 0.05. The cohort was sequenced for TCR beta chains only, and without alpha or paired-chain data the features that could be detected were limited. The earlier analysis of 450 to 700 of the donors excluded approximately 17 rarely observed V segments, including chromosome 9 orphons, because counts were too low. A further reported finding was that TCR beta sequences accurately predicted the HLA-A and HLA-B alleles for most subjects in the first cohort. A later analysis reported that several top co-occurrence clusters appeared linked to parvovirus B19, influenza, CMV and Epstein-Barr virus. A few of the identified cytomegalovirus-associated TCR beta chains were confirmed in vitro to be specific for cytomegalovirus antigens. The study gave a list of more than 150 TCR beta chains associated with cytomegalovirus.

Library generation was performed with the immunoSEQ multiplex PCR assay. The multiplex PCR relied on a mix of 60 forward primers for TCR Vbeta segments and 13 reverse primers for TCR Jbeta segments. The CDR3 region of rearranged TCR beta genes was amplified from genomic DNA with a multiplex PCR assay. On the Illumina HiSeq System, the amplified TCR beta libraries were sequenced as 87-base-pair reads. The published analysis was carried out like this. In a later analysis, around 80 million unique TCR beta chains were counted across the 500 to 850 repertoires, and roughly 10 million of these chains were shared by at least two donors. To remove PCR and sequencing errors, raw reads were error-corrected and collapsed into unique sequences using a nearest-neighbor algorithm that merged closely related sequences. To assign V, D and J gene segments, CDR3 sequences were aligned to IMGT reference sequences. For a sequence to be retained, a match of at least six nucleotides to both a V gene segment and a J gene segment was required. A rearrangement counted as productive if the CDR3 had no stop codons and remained in frame with V and J, and every other rearrangement counted as non-productive. CDR3 was defined by IMGT convention, running from the second conserved V-encoded cysteine to the conserved J-encoded phenylalanine. Sequences without an unambiguous match to a single V gene segment were excluded from the earlier analysis of 450 to 750 of the donors. In an earlier analysis of several hundred of the donors, V segments were called functional above 56.7% productive rearrangements and were called segregating when the between-donor standard deviation exceeded 5%. A statistical classification framework was developed to diagnose cytomegalovirus status using the catalog of TCR beta chain sequences. In a later analysis, TCR nucleotide sequences were compared against IMGT/GENE-DB human TR gene sequences so that V and J genes could be assigned. A later analysis assigned CDR3 sequences and most-parsimonious VDJ recombination scenarios with the TCRdist pipeline. A later analysis defined each TCR beta chain by its CDR3 amino acid sequence plus V-gene family, and excluded reads lacking a unique V-gene family. In a later analysis, around 650 highly shared, low-generation-probability nucleotide sequences were removed to address suspected cross-contamination and a sequencing artifact. A later analysis calculated a clonal expansion index for each public chain from normalized within-repertoire ranks of inferred template counts. Generation probabilities in a later analysis came from a VDJ recombination model fitted to out-of-frame rearrangements, and those results were checked against IGoR. In a later analysis, TCR-TCR, TCR-HLA and TCR-CMV co-occurrence was scored with hypergeometric tests, and a repertoire-size bias correction was applied to TCR pairs. False discovery rates were estimated in a later analysis by permuting HLA or CMV assignments 20 times. In a later analysis, co-occurring TCRs were grouped using DBSCAN, with TCRdist sequence similarity added in when clustering inside HLA-allele-positive subsets. Co-occurrence clustering excluded repertoires with fewer than 30,000 or more than 120,000 public chains, plus five with anomalous nucleotide sharing. TCRdb limited this immuneACCESS table to in-frame rearrangements with V and J called. A share of clones is missing; checked studies link under half to unresolved V genes, and the rest is unexplained. V and J calls and clone size come straight from that table; D and trimming were deduced from the DNA. This sample lists about 110,000 clones; around two thirds were detected once. Around 4% of the sample rests with the top ten.

This receptor was obtained from a man aged 25-45 years in good health and CMV-seropositive. Sequencing was performed on PBMCs. The V gene is TRBV5-6 and the J gene is TRBJ1-2; the D gene remains uncertain. Read as DNA, the sequence is TGTGCCAGCAGCTTGGATGGTCGGGGATACTATGGCTACACCTTC. Translated, this gives CASSLDGRGYYGYTF.